Below are 15 T cell receptor beta chains sequenced from a single sample in a study of monozygotic twins with cystic fibrosis. Using immunoSEQ multiplex PCR, the repertoire was profiled, and TCRdb retains in-frame clones only, with some absent. Of around 33,000 clones listed, 84% are singletons. The specimen sequenced was blood. Receptors were obtained from a girl aged 2-15 years with cystic fibrosis.

The V call is TRBV5-1, the J call TRBJ2-7, with 8 nucleotides matching TRBD2. CDR3 length equals 14 residues. CDR1 is SGHRS, CDR2 YFSETQ, per germline. Trimming removed 4 bases from V and 2 bases from J; junction bases left unmatched: 5. The CDR3 DNA sequence: TGCGCCAGCAGCGGTAGCGGGGTGACCTACGAGCAGTACTTC. Protein sequence: CASSGSGVTYEQYF.

The J gene is TRBJ2-7, the V gene TRBV18, with 10 bases that match TRBD1. CDR3 length: 17 residues. The V gene's germline CDR1 is KGHSH and CDR2 LQKENI. V lost 5 bases, J lost 6 bases, and 16 bases stayed unmatched. This CDR3 is CASSRGLTGTGVREQYF. CDR3 bases: TGTGCCAGCTCAAGGGGACTGACCGGGACAGGGGTTCGCGAGCAGTACTTC.

The chain joins TRBV19 to TRBJ1-6, with TRBD1 identical over 7 bases. In germline, CDR1 is LNHDA, CDR2 SQIVND (reference sequence). V lost 3 bases and J lost 8; bases outside the gene matches: 10. This CDR3 has 16 residues. This CDR3 reads CASSIRSGQDYSPLHF. In DNA, the CDR3 is TGTGCCAGTAGTATCAGGTCCGGACAGGATTATTCACCCCTCCACTTT.

The chain combines TRBV11-2 with TRBJ1-2; D is possibly TRBD1 (6 bases). The CDR3 is made up of 13 amino acids. Trimming shortened V by 6 bases and J by 5 bases, and 13 bases separated the two germline ends. The germline V gene encodes CDR1 SGHAT and CDR2 FQNNGV. In DNA form, the CDR3 reads TGTGCCAGCAGTCTAGGGGGGCAGTATGGCTACACCTTC. The encoded protein is CASSLGGQYGYTF.

This chain connects TRBV30 to TRBJ2-5, with 8 positions matching TRBD1. The CDR3 totals 13 residues. V was clipped by 2 bases and J by 4 bases; unmatched bases: 3. From germline, CDR1 is GTSNPN and CDR2 SVGIG (reference sequence). This CDR3 reads CAWSFDRGETQYF. The CDR3, as DNA: TGTGCCTGGAGTTTTGACAGGGGAGAGACCCAGTACTTC.

J is TRBJ1-6 and V is TRBV7-9; 9 bases line up with TRBD1. This CDR3 is 16 amino acids long. Germline V gene data show CDR1 as SEHNR and CDR2 as FQNEAQ (reference sequence). V dropped 5 bases and J dropped 10; count of bases not matched to a gene: 12. The CDR3 DNA follows: TGTGCCAGCAGCACCCGGACAGGGGAGTTAGAATCACCCCTCCACTTT. Translation gives CASSTRTGELESPLHF. Supplemented by reference TRBV7-9 and TRBJ1-6, the full variable domain reads DTGVSQNPRHKITKRGQNVTFRCDPISEHNRLYWYRQTLGQGPEFLTYFQNEAQLEKSRLLSDRFSAERPKGSFSTLEIQRTEQGDSAMYLCASSTRTGELESPLHFGNGTRLTVT.

The genes are TRBV2 and TRBJ1-1, with D perhaps matching TRBD1 (5 bases). CDR1 and CDR2 from the germline V gene are SNHLY and FYNNEI. CDR3 length: 12 residues. Deletions cut 7 bases from V and 7 bases from J, with 13 bases between. The CDR3 sequence: CASNQRGVEAFF. The CDR3, as DNA: TGTGCCAGCAACCAACGGGGGGTTGAAGCTTTCTTT.

The J gene is TRBJ2-7, the V gene TRBV25-1; D remains unclear. V shed 1 base and J shed 9 bases, with 13 bases lying between them. This CDR3 is 13 amino acids long. Germline V gene data show CDR1 as MGHDK and CDR2 as SYGVNS. The CDR3 protein is CASSESGVQVQYF. In DNA form, the CDR3 reads TGTGCCAGCAGTGAATCAGGAGTCCAGGTGCAGTACTTC.

This chain's CDR3 is CASSLGQGHTEAFF. The CDR3 nucleotides read TGTGCCAGCAGCTTGGGTCAGGGACACACTGAAGCTTTCTTT. The chain carries TRBV5-4 and TRBJ1-1; tentative D call: TRBD1 (5 bases). The length of the CDR3 is 14 residues. The V gene lost 0 bases and the J gene lost 3 bases, with 9 bases spanning the gap. Germline-derived CDR1 and CDR2 are SGHNT and YYREEE (reference sequence).

V is TRBV30 and J is TRBJ1-4; unclear D gene. This CDR3 has 12 residues. Germline V gene sequence: CDR1 GTSNPN, CDR2 SVGIG (reference sequence). V was shortened by 2 bases and J by 12 bases, with 13 bases between the two germline ends. CDR3 nucleotides: TGTGCCTGGAGTCTATCTGCCGGTGAACTGTTTTTT. Protein: CAWSLSAGELFF. The variable domain in full, with the rest retrieved from reference TRBV30 and TRBJ1-4, is SQTIHQWPATLVQPVGSPLSLECTVEGTSNPNLYWYRQAAGRGLQLLFYSVGIGQISSEVPQNLSASRPQDRQFILSSKKLLLSDSGFYLCAWSLSAGELFFGSGTQLSVL.

This chain links TRBV5-6 with TRBJ1-2; D is possibly TRBD1 (6 bases). Trimming removed 3 bases from V and 4 bases from J, with 16 bases in between. Germline CDR1 reads SGHDT; CDR2 reads YYEEEE. The CDR3 runs to 15 residues. The CDR3 loop reads CASSSGQYQPYGYTF. The CDR3 bases are TGTGCCAGCAGCTCCGGACAGTACCAGCCCTATGGCTACACCTTC. Full variable domain (outside the CDR3, taken from reference TRBV5-6 and TRBJ1-2): DAGVTQSPTHLIKTRGQQVTLRCSPKSGHDTVSWYQQALGQGPQFIFQYYEEEERQRGNFPDRFSGHQFPNYSSELNVNALLLGDSALYLCASSSGQYQPYGYTFGSGTRLTVV.

The gene calls are TRBV2 and TRBJ2-1, with D perhaps being TRBD1 or TRBD2 (5 bases each). Germline V lookup: CDR1 SNHLY, CDR2 FYNNEI. The CDR3 runs to 16 residues. Deletions cut 10 bases from V and 4 bases from J, with 23 bases between. The CDR3 sequence: CAIPKPRGGSYNEQFF. CDR3 nucleotides: TGTGCCATCCCGAAGCCCCGGGGCGGCTCTTACAATGAGCAGTTCTTC.

V is TRBV19 and J is TRBJ2-7, with a weak D call TRBD2 (6 bases). Germline CDR1 and CDR2: LNHDA and SQIVND (reference sequence). The V gene lost 1 base and the J gene lost 3 bases, with 13 bases spanning the gap. The CDR3 runs to 15 residues. This chain's CDR3 is CASSIAGAGGYEQYF. CDR3 nucleotides: TGTGCCAGTAGTATAGCAGGAGCGGGCGGCTACGAGCAGTACTTC.

The chain links TRBV7-2 to TRBJ1-6, with D possibly being TRBD1 (5 bases). Germline V CDR1 and CDR2: SGHTA, FQGNSA. V lost 2 bases to trimming and J lost 12 bases, with 17 bases between them. This CDR3 is built from 15 residues. CDR3 in DNA: TGTGCCAGCAGCTTAAATCGAGGGGATCAGGGACCCCTCCACTTT. Its translation: CASSLNRGDQGPLHF. The full variable domain, its missing parts supplied by reference TRBV7-2 and TRBJ1-6, is GAGVSQSPSNKVTEKGKDVELRCDPISGHTALYWYRQSLGQGLEFLIYFQGNSAPDKSGLPSDRFSAERTGGSVSTLTIQRTQQEDSAVYLCASSLNRGDQGPLHFGNGTRLTVT.

The chain uses TRBV2 and TRBJ2-1, with TRBD2 matching over 10 bases. In germline, CDR1 is SNHLY, CDR2 FYNNEI. The CDR3 contains 13 residues. Trimming at V came to 4 bases and at J to 11 bases, leaving 5 bases not matched to a gene. The CDR3 coding sequence is TGTGCCAGCAGTGTGGTAGCGGGGGGTAAGCAGTTCTTC. It encodes CASSVVAGGKQFF.